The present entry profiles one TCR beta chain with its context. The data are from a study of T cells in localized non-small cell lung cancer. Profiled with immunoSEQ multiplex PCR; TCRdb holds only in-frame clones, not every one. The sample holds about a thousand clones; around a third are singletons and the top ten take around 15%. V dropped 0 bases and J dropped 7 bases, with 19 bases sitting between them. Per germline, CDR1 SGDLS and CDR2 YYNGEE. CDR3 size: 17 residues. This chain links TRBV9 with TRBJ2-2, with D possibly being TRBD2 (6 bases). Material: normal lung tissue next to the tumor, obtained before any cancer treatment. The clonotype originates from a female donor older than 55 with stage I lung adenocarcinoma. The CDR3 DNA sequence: TGTGCCAGCAGCGTAGGGTTGAGGAGGGCCGGTAACGGGGAGCTGTTTTTT. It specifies CASSVGLRRAGNGELFF.